This is a list of T cell receptor beta chains from one sample in a study of cytomegalovirus exposure and HLA in healthy donors. The table came from immunoSEQ multiplex PCR; TCRdb's copy has only in-frame clones and leaves some out. The sample includes some 90,000 clones, over 60% of them seen just once. Sequencing was done on a sample of PBMCs. The receptors were sampled from a boy younger than 18 in good health and CMV-seropositive. Each CDR3 is given with its conserved first and last residue. The D gene is left open where the match is weak. Size is stated for part of the rows, as once, few or many counts, or as a class when the clone is expanded.

CDR3aa,CDR3nt,abundance,d_gene,j_gene,v_gene
CASSLVGSGDFTDTQYF,TGTGCCAGCAGCTTGGTTGGCAGCGGGGATTTTACAGATACGCAGTATTTT,NA,TRBD2,TRBJ2-3,TRBV5-4
CAIQGIMNTEAFF,TGTGCCATACAGGGGATCATGAACACTGAAGCTTTCTTT,NA,TRBD1,TRBJ1-1,TRBV10-3
CAWSGDNANRPQNF,TGTGCCTGGAGTGGGGACAACGCAAATCGGCCCCAGAATTTT,NA,NA,TRBJ1-5,TRBV30
CASRSRLAGGPAGTDTQYF,TGCGCCAGCAGATCCCGACTAGCGGGAGGCCCGGCGGGCACAGATACGCAGTATTTT,few,TRBD2,TRBJ2-3,TRBV5-1
CACYPGGLAGINEQFF,TGTGCCTGCTACCCGGGGGGACTAGCGGGAATCAATGAGCAGTTCTTC,NA,TRBD2,TRBJ2-1,TRBV5-4
CASSVTGAGGYTF,TGTGCCAGCAGTGTTACAGGGGCAGGTGGCTACACCTTC,NA,TRBD1,TRBJ1-2,TRBV25-1
CASSLKGAKAFF,TGTGCCAGCAGCTTAAAGGGGGCAAAAGCTTTCTTT,NA,TRBD1,TRBJ1-1,TRBV11-2
CASSSDSPTDTQYF,TGCGCCAGCAGTTCTGACAGCCCCACAGATACGCAGTATTTT,NA,NA,TRBJ2-3,TRBV5-1
CSGAGDSYNEQFF,TGCAGCGGAGCGGGAGATAGCTACAATGAGCAGTTCTTC,NA,TRBD2,TRBJ2-1,TRBV29-1
CASRPTGKRQPQHF,TGTGCCAGTAGACCAACAGGGAAGAGGCAGCCCCAGCATTTT,NA,NA,TRBJ1-5,TRBV19
CASSQLTGSVEQYF,TGTGCCAGCAGCCAATTGACAGGTTCCGTCGAGCAGTACTTC,NA,NA,TRBJ2-7,TRBV16
CASRKGRRSTDTQYF,TGTGCCAGCAGAAAAGGGAGGCGGAGCACAGATACGCAGTATTTT,NA,NA,TRBJ2-3,TRBV2
CASSPEPRDRGRGYTF,TGTGCCAGCAGCCCAGAGCCAAGGGACAGGGGTCGGGGCTACACCTTC,NA,TRBD1,TRBJ1-2,TRBV9
CASSETFRTGGKYEQYF,TGTGCCAGCAGTGAAACCTTCCGGACAGGGGGCAAGTACGAGCAGTACTTC,NA,TRBD1,TRBJ2-7,TRBV6-1
CASIPLAGKAGELFF,TGTGCCAGCATTCCCCTAGCGGGGAAGGCGGGGGAGCTGTTTTTT,NA,TRBD2,TRBJ2-2,TRBV6-1
CASSGTSGRWGNEQFF,TGTGCCAGCAGTGGGACTAGCGGGAGATGGGGCAATGAGCAGTTCTTC,NA,TRBD2,TRBJ2-1,TRBV6-1
CASSETPSNYEQYF,TGTGCCAGCAGTGAGACTCCCTCCAACTACGAGCAGTACTTC,few,NA,TRBJ2-7,TRBV25-1
CASHTNGVAFF,TGTGCCAGCCACACCAACGGGGTAGCTTTCTTT,few,NA,TRBJ1-1,TRBV6-5
CASRVDRGDGYTF,TGCGCCAGCAGGGTGGACAGGGGGGACGGCTACACCTTC,NA,TRBD1,TRBJ1-2,TRBV10-2
CASSFIGAEAFF,TGTGCCAGCAGCTTTATAGGGGCTGAAGCTTTCTTT,NA,NA,TRBJ1-1,TRBV5-8
CASRLGTSGGEETQYF,TGTGCCAGCAGGCTAGGGACTAGCGGGGGAGAAGAGACCCAGTACTTC,NA,TRBD2,TRBJ2-5,TRBV4-2
CASSLRGGRETGELFF,TGTGCCAGCAGTTTACGGGGAGGGAGAGAAACCGGGGAGCTGTTTTTT,NA,TRBD2,TRBJ2-2,TRBV27
CASSFLGQGPTEAFF,TGTGCCAGCAGTTTTTTAGGACAGGGGCCCACTGAAGCTTTCTTT,NA,TRBD1,TRBJ1-1,TRBV27
CASSRDRDQPQHF,TGTGCCAGCAGCCGGGACAGGGATCAGCCCCAGCATTTT,few,TRBD1,TRBJ1-5,TRBV6-5
CATSRGAYSYEQYF,TGTGCCACCAGCAGAGGAGCATATTCCTACGAGCAGTACTTC,NA,NA,TRBJ2-7,TRBV15
CASRQGNQPQHF,TGCGCCAGTAGACAGGGCAATCAGCCCCAGCATTTT,few,NA,TRBJ1-5,TRBV10-2
CSAKAQVLQHF,TGCAGTGCTAAGGCCCAGGTTCTCCAGCATTTT,NA,NA,TRBJ1-5,TRBV20-1
CASSLTGGGYEQYF,TGTGCCAGCAGCTTAACAGGGGGTGGCTACGAGCAGTACTTC,few,NA,TRBJ2-7,TRBV7-3
CASSSGFEQYF,TGTGCCAGCAGTTCCGGGTTCGAGCAGTACTTC,NA,NA,TRBJ2-7,TRBV6-5
CASSYWGGNQPQHF,TGTGCCAGCAGTTACTGGGGGGGCAATCAGCCCCAGCATTTT,NA,NA,TRBJ1-5,TRBV6-6
CASSQDRGPGGQFF,TGCGCCAGCAGCCAAGATAGGGGACCCGGGGGGCAGTTCTTC,NA,NA,TRBJ2-1,TRBV4-1
CASSPLPGGTTSGNTIYF,TGTGCCAGCAGCCCACTTCCCGGGGGAACGACCTCTGGAAACACCATATATTTT,NA,NA,TRBJ1-3,TRBV5-4
CASSSDSSGANVLTF,TGTGCCAGCAGCTCGGACAGCTCTGGGGCCAACGTCCTGACTTTC,NA,NA,TRBJ2-6,TRBV5-4
CASSLSRVSYEQYF,TGTGCCAGCAGTTTATCTAGAGTCTCCTACGAGCAGTACTTC,NA,NA,TRBJ2-7,TRBV6-6
CASSLVADYGYTF,TGCGCCAGCAGCTTGGTAGCAGACTATGGCTACACCTTC,NA,NA,TRBJ1-2,TRBV5-1
CASSLVRTSGYNEQFF,TGTGCCAGCAGCTTAGTCCGGACTAGCGGGTACAATGAGCAGTTCTTC,NA,TRBD2,TRBJ2-1,TRBV7-8
CASSQGFLAVTYNEQFF,TGCGCCAGCAGCCAAGGATTCCTAGCGGTAACGTACAATGAGCAGTTCTTC,NA,TRBD2,TRBJ2-1,TRBV4-1
CASSPTGEITDTQYF,TGTGCCAGCTCACCAACGGGGGAGATCACAGATACGCAGTATTTT,NA,NA,TRBJ2-3,TRBV18